This TCR beta chain was sequenced during a study of patients and donors after allogeneic stem cell transplantation. TCRdb re-analysed the RT-PCR reads in MiXCR, keeping a single row per CDR3 protein. The sample contains about a million distinct CDR3 sequences, about 20% of which appear only once. CDR3 length: 15 residues. Germline CDR1 reads SGHNT; CDR2 reads YENEEA. The ends were cut back, 5 bases at V and 6 bases at J, with 17 bases in the middle. This clonotype was sampled from a human donor who was either an allogeneic HSCT recipient or a stem cell or donor lymphocyte infusion donor (not recorded which). It is not recorded whose cells these are; they may come from a transplant donor. The material sequenced was blood, either unsorted or a sorted T cell fraction (not recorded which). V usage is TRBV11-3 and J usage is TRBJ2-1; D call uncertain. The CDR3 region is CASSTPGAKLNEQFF. In nucleotides, the CDR3 is TGTGCCAGCAGCACGCCCGGAGCGAAGCTCAATGAGCAGTTCTTC.